Listed below are T cell receptor beta chains from one sample, sequenced in a study of PD-1 blockade in classical Hodgkin lymphoma. TCRdb's copy holds only in-frame clones and misses some; the assay was immunoSEQ multiplex PCR. This sample carries about 41,000 clones, 76% of them seen once, and the ten largest clones take around 24%. The sequencing here drew on peripheral blood mononuclear cells (PBMCs), taken at baseline. The origin of the receptors is a human donor with classical Hodgkin lymphoma. CDR3s include the opening cysteine and the closing phenylalanine or tryptophan. Rows give clone size only sometimes, using once, few, many, or a class for an expanded clone.

CDR3 protein: CASSMDYYGYTF
clone size: NA
J gene: TRBJ1-2
V gene: TRBV19

CDR3 protein: CASSFLNTEAFF
clone size: NA
J gene: TRBJ1-1
V gene: TRBV6-1

CDR3 protein: CASSRLTGRENGYTF
clone size: few
J gene: TRBJ1-2
V gene: TRBV6-5

CDR3 protein: CASSLPQGWAEQYF
clone size: NA
J gene: TRBJ2-7
V gene: TRBV7-9

CDR3 protein: CASSQSRNGNYEQYF
clone size: NA
J gene: TRBJ2-7
V gene: TRBV4-3

CDR3 protein: CASSGRVSGAPYEQYF
clone size: few
J gene: TRBJ2-7
V gene: TRBV6-6

CDR3 protein: CASSWDLSYEQYF
clone size: few
J gene: TRBJ2-7
V gene: TRBV6-5

CDR3 protein: CAISADRAGNQPQHF
clone size: NA
J gene: TRBJ1-5
V gene: TRBV10-3

CDR3 protein: CASSRQGSYEQYF
clone size: NA
J gene: TRBJ2-7
V gene: TRBV27

CDR3 protein: CAIHERDGLSSPLHF
clone size: NA
J gene: TRBJ1-6
V gene: TRBV7-8

CDR3 protein: CASSLDNYEQYF
clone size: NA
J gene: TRBJ2-7
V gene: TRBV5-1

CDR3 protein: CASMDWRGPLYGYTF
clone size: few
J gene: TRBJ1-2
V gene: TRBV6-6

CDR3 protein: CASSLRDGDRAYEQYF
clone size: once
J gene: TRBJ2-7
V gene: TRBV7-3

CDR3 protein: CASSPDPGELFF
clone size: NA
J gene: TRBJ2-2
V gene: TRBV11-1

CDR3 protein: CASTPGSYEQYF
clone size: once
J gene: TRBJ2-7
V gene: TRBV7-2

CDR3 protein: CASSLLSGTKQETQYF
clone size: NA
J gene: TRBJ2-5
V gene: TRBV7-2

CDR3 protein: CSVWVWSISGNTIYF
clone size: NA
J gene: TRBJ1-3
V gene: TRBV29-1

CDR3 protein: CSVKVQGSGDEQYF
clone size: once
J gene: TRBJ2-7
V gene: TRBV29-1

CDR3 protein: CASSLGMGTDTQYF
clone size: NA
J gene: TRBJ2-3
V gene: TRBV11-2

CDR3 protein: CAISDGGSAGGELFF
clone size: NA
J gene: TRBJ2-2
V gene: TRBV10-3

CDR3 protein: CASSPPRGLEQYF
clone size: NA
J gene: TRBJ2-7
V gene: TRBV9

CDR3 protein: CASSYTGGSGNTIYF
clone size: NA
J gene: TRBJ1-3
V gene: TRBV7-9

CDR3 protein: CASSVLAGELFF
clone size: NA
J gene: TRBJ2-2
V gene: TRBV2

CDR3 protein: CAWSGTGHEQFF
clone size: few
J gene: TRBJ2-1
V gene: TRBV30

CDR3 protein: CASAGRARYEQYF
clone size: NA
J gene: TRBJ2-7
V gene: TRBV6-5

CDR3 protein: CASFIIGPSGGYTF
clone size: NA
J gene: TRBJ1-2
V gene: TRBV6-5

CDR3 protein: CASSLVRGSSSSFGNTIYF
clone size: NA
J gene: TRBJ1-3
V gene: TRBV7-2

CDR3 protein: CASSLGEQETQYF
clone size: NA
J gene: TRBJ2-5
V gene: TRBV6-5

CDR3 protein: CASADSSGNTIYF
clone size: few
J gene: TRBJ1-3
V gene: TRBV6-6

CDR3 protein: CASSFWQFGEKLFF
clone size: NA
J gene: TRBJ1-4
V gene: TRBV28

CDR3 protein: CASSGQGVGGEKLFF
clone size: NA
J gene: TRBJ1-4
V gene: TRBV9

CDR3 protein: CASSLPGGTANEQFF
clone size: NA
J gene: TRBJ2-1
V gene: TRBV5-6

CDR3 protein: CASSLESVNTEAFF
clone size: NA
J gene: TRBJ1-1
V gene: TRBV5-1

CDR3 protein: CASSLADGAAYEQYF
clone size: NA
J gene: TRBJ2-7
V gene: TRBV7-2

CDR3 protein: CASSLGSGSSYEQYF
clone size: once
J gene: TRBJ2-7
V gene: TRBV7-6

CDR3 protein: CASSPGQVVSEQYF
clone size: NA
J gene: TRBJ2-7
V gene: TRBV6-5

CDR3 protein: CASSIVRRTYQETQYF
clone size: NA
J gene: TRBJ2-5
V gene: TRBV19

CDR3 protein: CASSLKGGPNEKLFF
clone size: NA
J gene: TRBJ1-4
V gene: TRBV7-9

CDR3 protein: CASSLLPRETHSYEQYF
clone size: once
J gene: TRBJ2-7
V gene: TRBV7-2

CDR3 protein: CASSLSWGNTEAFF
clone size: NA
J gene: TRBJ1-1
V gene: TRBV5-5

CDR3 protein: CASARGIQGNIQYF
clone size: NA
J gene: TRBJ2-4
V gene: TRBV28